Below, 10 T cell receptor beta chains from the same sample are listed, as sequenced in a study of blood T cells in healthy people across ages (dated by TCRdb to 2013 to 2016). The library was generated by 5' RACE. Instrument on record: Illumina HiSeq 2500. A second roughly 7 to 12 cycle PCR used a sample-barcoded 5' primer and a J-beta primer mix. The public reads were reanalyzed by TCRdb: fastp trimming at Q25, MiXCR alignment, in-frame beta chains only. Every distinct CDR3 protein forms one entry, paired with its most common genes and DNA. This sample has around 1,000,000 distinct CDR3 sequences in its table, and 20% to 25% of those were observed once. The leading ten clones occupy around 0.75% of the sample. These sequences were also reported in another study, on T cells of mothers and their children.

The sample was blood. These receptor sequences come from a girl aged 2-10 years in good health.

The chain couples TRBV2 to TRBJ2-5, with 13 positions matching TRBD2. Trimming removed 1 base from V and 2 bases from J; junction bases left unmatched: 7. Germline V gene data show CDR1 as SNHLY and CDR2 as FYNNEI. This CDR3 has 18 amino acids. Here the CDR3 DNA reads TGTGCCAGCAGTGAAGTGGGGGGACTAGCGGGGATTCAAGAGACCCAGTACTTC. As protein: CASSEVGGLAGIQETQYF.

The rearrangement joins TRBV20-1 to TRBJ2-7; perhaps D is TRBD1 or TRBD2 (5 bases each). The CDR3 has 11 amino acids. V lost 2 bases, J lost 6 bases, and 8 bases lay in between. Germline CDR1 DFQATT, CDR2 SNEGSKA (reference sequence). The CDR3 nucleotides are TGCAGTGCTAGATCCGGGGCCGAGCAGTACTTC. This codes for CSARSGAEQYF.

This clonotype was observed a handful of times. The rearrangement joins TRBV12-3 or TRBV12-4 to TRBJ1-6; D may be TRBD1 (6 bases). V shed 8 bases and J shed 5 bases, with 16 bases lying between them. The CDR3 consists of 15 residues. CDR3 bases: TGTGCCAGCCTGGGGGGGACATTAGATAATTCACCCCTCCACTTT. The encoded protein is CASLGGTLDNSPLHF.

This clonotype occurred a few times. J is TRBJ2-5 and V is TRBV20-1; tentative D call: TRBD1 (6 bases). The V end lost 0 bases, the J end lost 3 bases, and 11 bases lay between the germline ends. This CDR3 spans 14 amino acids. Germline lookup yields CDR1 DFQATT and CDR2 SNEGSKA (reference sequence). The CDR3 protein is CSARDYREEETQYF. CDR3 DNA sequence: TGCAGTGCTAGAGATTACAGGGAAGAAGAGACCCAGTACTTC.

The chain has TRBV6-5 and TRBJ2-5, with TRBD2 matching over 12 bases. TRBJ2-1 explains the end of the DNA better; the J call may be wrong. The CDR3 covers 16 residues. Germline-derived CDR1 and CDR2 are MNHEY and SVGAGI. CDR3 sequence (DNA): TGTGCCAGCAGTAATCCTAGCGGGGGGGCCATCAATGAGCAGTTCTTC. Encoded protein: CASSNPSGGAINEQFF.

On this clonotype itself: A single base separates this from a much larger clone, so it may be a read error. The CDR3 here is CASSYGTTDTQYF. DNA for the CDR3: TGTGCCAGCAGTTACGGGACCACAGATACGCAGTATTTT. This chain joins TRBV6-2 or TRBV6-3 and TRBJ2-3; perhaps D is TRBD1 or TRBD2 (5 bases each). Looked up from germline, CDR1 is MNHEY and CDR2 is SVGEGT. Trimming removed 2 bases from V and 2 bases from J, with 5 bases in between. The CDR3 runs 13 residues.

V gene TRBV7-2 combines with J gene TRBJ1-2; D not certain. The germline gives CDR1 SGHTA, CDR2 FQGNSA. Trimming removed 1 base from V and 5 bases from J, with 8 bases in between. The CDR3 runs to 13 residues. The chain's CDR3 is CASSLVSQYGYTF. CDR3 in DNA: TGTGCCAGCAGCTTAGTGAGCCAGTATGGCTACACCTTC.

The V and J genes are TRBV19 and TRBJ1-1; maybe TRBD1 (6 bases). This CDR3 is 13 amino acids long. V lost 9 bases to trimming and J lost 10 bases, with 21 bases between them. CDR1 LNHDA and CDR2 SQIVND come from the germline V gene (reference sequence). This CDR3 reads CASRQASSVVAFF. The CDR3 nucleotides are TGTGCCAGCAGACAGGCAAGCAGTGTTGTAGCTTTCTTT.

This clonotype was recorded a few times. The chain couples TRBV29-1 to TRBJ2-7; TRBD2 agrees at 7 bases. Trimming removed 1 base from V and 4 bases from J; junction bases left unmatched: 7. The CDR3 is 14 residues long. CDR1 is SQVTM and CDR2 is ANQGSEA in the germline V gene. In DNA, the CDR3 is TGCAGCGTTGAAGGAGCGGGGCCGGCATACGAGCAGTACTTC. It yields the protein CSVEGAGPAYEQYF.

The chain joins TRBV4-3 to TRBJ2-7; possibly TRBD1 for D (5 bases). With 0 bases removed from V and 3 bases from J, the gap between germline ends came to 12 bases. The germline V gene has CDR1 LGHNA and CDR2 YSLEER. The CDR3 extends over 15 amino acids. CDR3: CASSQDRAKIYEQYF. CDR3 nucleotides: TGCGCCAGCAGCCAAGACAGGGCGAAAATCTACGAGCAGTACTTC.